This T cell receptor (beta chain) was captured by sequencing in a study of T cells in Graves' hyperthyroidism and ophthalmopathy. Overall study context: At the time of initial diagnosis and before any treatment, peripheral blood was collected.

TCR beta CDR3 regions were amplified from RNA transcripts. The HTBI set primed first-round TCR CDR3 RT-PCR. TCRdb ran MiXCR on the multiplex PCR reads and lists one entry per CDR3 protein. The sample includes a few hundred thousand distinct CDR3 sequences, roughly 15% of them seen just once. As for this clonotype: Antigen unknown.

Uncontrolled infection, other autoimmune disease, pregnancy or lactation barred patients from enrollment. Findings of the study overall: In the blood, most expanded thyroid clonotypes above 0.001 appeared as well.

V was pared by 6 bases and J by 5 bases, with 9 bases of the junction left unmatched. CDR1 and CDR2 from the germline V gene are SGHAT and FQNNGV. The CDR3 is 15 residues long. The V call is TRBV11-2, the J call TRBJ2-5; 10 bases agree with TRBD2. The sequence was collected from a woman in her thirties with Graves' ophthalmopathy. Sequenced: blood. CDR3 sequence (DNA): TGTGCCAGCAGTTTATTGGCTAGCGGGAGTGAGACCCAGTACTTC. Translated: CASSLLASGSETQYF.